The 32 T cell receptor beta chains below all came from one sample that was sequenced in a study of cytomegalovirus exposure and HLA in healthy donors. This PCR relied on a set of 60 Vbeta primers and 13 Jbeta primers. TCRdb's copy holds only in-frame clones and misses some; the assay was immunoSEQ multiplex PCR. The data hold 100,000 to 150,000 clones, with about four fifths observed a single time. The material sequenced was PBMCs. The receptors come from a woman aged 45-65 years in good health and CMV-seropositive.

This chain uses TRBV15 with TRBJ1-2; possible D gene TRBD1, 5 bases. The V end lost 1 base, the J end lost 2 bases, and 11 bases lay between the germline ends. The CDR3 loop spans 15 amino acids. Germline V gene sequence: CDR1 LNHNV, CDR2 YYDKDF (reference sequence). CDR3: CATSRALSGNYGYTF. The CDR3 bases are TGTGCCACCAGCAGAGCCTTGTCAGGGAACTATGGCTACACCTTC.

The V call is TRBV12-5, the J call TRBJ2-1; TRBD2 is a possible D gene (5 bases). The ends were cut back, 0 bases at V and 9 bases at J, with 6 bases in the middle. CDR3 length: 12 amino acids. Germline V gives CDR1 LGHNT, CDR2 FRNRAP. For the CDR3, the DNA is TGTGCTAGTGGTTTGGTAAGCGGTGAGCAGTTCTTC. This codes for CASGLVSGEQFF.

As DNA, the CDR3 is TGTGCCAGCAGCCGAGGGACTTCCAGGCAGTCGTATAGCACAGATACGCAGTATTTT. Translating it yields CASSRGTSRQSYSTDTQYF. The gene calls are TRBV5-4 and TRBJ2-3; D possibly corresponds to TRBD2 (6 bases). Germline V gene lookup returns CDR1 SGHNT and CDR2 YYREEE (reference sequence). V was trimmed by 4 bases and J by 0 bases, leaving 24 bases between them. The CDR3 is made up of 19 amino acids.

V gene TRBV6-6 combines with J gene TRBJ1-2; D possibly corresponds to TRBD1 (6 bases). Germline V gives CDR1 MNHNY, CDR2 SVGAGI (reference sequence). Trimming took off 2 bases at V and 6 bases at J, with 10 bases between the two ends. The length of the CDR3 is 13 residues. Written as DNA, the CDR3 is TGTGCCAGCAGTTACACAGGGCTGGATGGCTACACCTTC. Protein sequence: CASSYTGLDGYTF.

The J gene is TRBJ2-7, the V gene TRBV13; 8 bases fit TRBD2. Trimming removed 2 bases from V and 1 base from J; junction bases left unmatched: 7. CDR3 length: 16 amino acids. CDR1 PRHDT and CDR2 FYEKMQ come from the germline V gene (reference sequence). The CDR3 nucleotides are TGTGCCAGCAGCTTAAACGGGATAGCGGGGTCCTACGAGCAGTACTTC. Protein: CASSLNGIAGSYEQYF.

The chain has TRBV7-2 and TRBJ2-5; a possible D gene is TRBD1 (5 bases). The CDR3 extends over 15 amino acids. Germline CDR1 reads SGHTA; CDR2 reads FQGNSA. Deletions cut 5 bases from V and 5 bases from J, with 18 bases between. The CDR3 is CASSPLQLKGETQYF. In nucleotides, the CDR3 is TGTGCCAGCAGCCCTCTGCAACTAAAGGGGGAGACCCAGTACTTC.

In nucleotides, the CDR3 is TGTGCCACCAGCAGAGATTCCGGGACTAGTGGGGAGAATGAGCAGTTCTTC. This encodes CATSRDSGTSGENEQFF. This rearrangement joins TRBV15 to TRBJ2-1, with 8 bases fitting TRBD2. CDR1 and CDR2 from the germline V gene are LNHNV and YYDKDF (reference sequence). V was pared by 0 bases and J by 7 bases, with 11 bases of the junction left unmatched. This CDR3 contains 17 residues.

This clone showed up just once. CDR3 DNA sequence: TGTGCCAGCAGCTTCCACAGGGTGGGGGCGTCAGAAGCTTTCTTT. The encoded protein is CASSFHRVGASEAFF. The V and J genes are TRBV11-1 and TRBJ1-1; TRBD1 might be the D (6 bases). V was cut by 3 bases and J by 8 bases, with 19 bases left in between. The germline CDR1 and CDR2 sequences are SGHAT and FQDESV (reference sequence). The CDR3 consists of 15 residues.

As to this clone: Its ends do not fully match the called genes, so a read error is possible. CDR3 in DNA: TGTGCCGCCCGAGGGGGAGATGCGCAGTATTTT. Translation gives CAARGGDAQYF. The chain couples TRBV6-5 to TRBJ2-3, with D perhaps TRBD1 (6 bases). The CDR3 is 11 amino acids. CDR1 and CDR2 from the germline V gene are MNHEY and SVGAGI.

This chain joins TRBV4-3 and TRBJ2-7; the D gene is possibly TRBD1 (5 bases). CDR1 LGHNA and CDR2 YSLEER come from the germline V gene. V gave up 0 bases and J gave up 2 bases, with 11 bases separating them. The CDR3 runs 15 residues. In DNA, the CDR3 is TGCGCCAGCAGCCAAGATCCCAGGGATACCTACGAGCAGTACTTC. Protein: CASSQDPRDTYEQYF.

Worth noting for this clone: One end of the junction does not line up with germline, which may come from a read error. The V and J genes are TRBV7-9 and TRBJ2-7; 7 positions agree with TRBD1. CDR1 is SEHNR, CDR2 FQNEAQ, per germline (reference sequence). CDR3 length: 12 residues. The CDR3 sequence: CSSSQTGDEQYF. CDR3 nucleotide sequence: TGTTCCAGCAGCCAAACAGGGGACGAGCAGTACTTC. The whole variable domain, remainder taken from reference TRBV7-9 and TRBJ2-7, is DTGVSQNPRHKITKRGQNVTFRCDPISEHNRLYWYRQTLGQGPEFLTYFQNEAQLEKSRLLSDRFSAERPKGSFSTLEIQRTEQGDSAMYLCSSSQTGDEQYFGPGTRLTVT.

The CDR3 protein is CASSDVGQSLYGYTF. The CDR3 coding sequence is TGTGCCAGCAGTGACGTCGGACAGAGCCTCTATGGCTACACCTTC. The chain uses TRBV2 and TRBJ1-2; TRBD1 might be the D (6 bases). The CDR3 sequence is 15 residues long. V lost 3 bases to trimming and J lost 4 bases, with 15 bases between them. Per the germline V gene, CDR1 is SNHLY and CDR2 is FYNNEI.

The chain is built from TRBV7-9 and TRBJ2-5; TRBD2 aligns across 9 bases. Germline V lookup: CDR1 SEHNR, CDR2 FQNEAQ (reference sequence). This CDR3 contains 16 residues. The V gene end was trimmed by 1 base and the J gene end by 4 bases; junction bases not matched to a gene: 7. In DNA, the CDR3 is TGTGCCAGCAGCTTAGTAAGGCGGGGGGGCCGAGAGACCCAGTACTTC. Protein product: CASSLVRRGGRETQYF.

The gene calls are TRBV5-1 and TRBJ2-5; 7 bases align to TRBD2. Trimming cost V 1 base and J 5 bases; bases outside gene matches: 5. The CDR3 has 14 amino acids. Germline assignment: CDR1 SGHRS and CDR2 YFSETQ. For the CDR3, the DNA is TGCGCCAGCAGCTTGCTAGCGGCGGGGGAGACCCAGTACTTC. Translating gives CASSLLAAGETQYF.

The chain employs TRBV19 and TRBJ2-3; 7 bases line up with TRBD2. The V segment lost 5 bases and the J segment 9 bases; nucleotides outside the gene matches: 5. Germline V gene sequence: CDR1 LNHDA, CDR2 SQIVND (reference sequence). CDR3 length: 12 amino acids. The CDR3 nucleotides are TGTGCCAGTAGTCAGCGGGAACGCACGCAGTATTTT. It translates to CASSQRERTQYF.

This chain connects TRBV5-1 to TRBJ2-1; 11 positions agree with TRBD2. V dropped 0 bases and J dropped 3; count of bases not matched to a gene: 2. CDR1 SGHRS and CDR2 YFSETQ come from the germline V gene. CDR3 size: 16 residues. The CDR3 loop is CASSLALAGDYNEQFF. The CDR3 DNA is TGCGCCAGCAGCTTGGCACTAGCGGGGGACTACAATGAGCAGTTCTTC.

The table lists this clone with a few counts. V gene TRBV4-2 combines with J gene TRBJ2-1; 7 bases agree with TRBD2. This CDR3 is built from 17 residues. Germline loops: CDR1 LGHNA, CDR2 YNFKEQ. V dropped 4 bases and J dropped 0; count of bases not matched to a gene: 9. CDR3 bases: TGTGCCAGCAGCCGGAGCCGGGGGGTTAGCTCCTACAATGAGCAGTTCTTC. Translating gives CASSRSRGVSSYNEQFF.

This chain links TRBV7-2 with TRBJ1-5, with no clear D. The CDR3 sequence is 13 residues long. The V and J ends lost 5 bases and 4 bases respectively, with 9 bases between them. The V gene's germline CDR1 is SGHTA and CDR2 FQGNSA. The CDR3, as DNA: TGTGCCAGCAGCCCTGGGGAGAATCAGCCCCAGCATTTT. Translation: CASSPGENQPQHF.

CDR3 loop: CASSQDRLAALLSDTQYF. CDR3 sequence (DNA): TGCGCCAGCAGCCAAGATCGACTAGCGGCCCTTCTCTCAGATACGCAGTATTTT. This chain uses TRBV4-1 with TRBJ2-3; 9 bases fit TRBD2. The germline V gene has CDR1 MGHRA and CDR2 YSYEKL. V trimming: 0 bases; J trimming: 4 bases; junction bases outside the gene matches: 11. The CDR3 runs to 18 residues.

The chain couples TRBV4-3 to TRBJ2-4, with D unclear. Per the germline V gene, CDR1 is LGHNA and CDR2 is YSLEER. The CDR3 extends over 15 amino acids. V lost 0 bases and J lost 0, with 6 bases in between. CDR3 sequence (DNA): TGCGCCAGCAGCCAAGATTCCATAGCCAAAAACATTCAGTACTTC. It translates to CASSQDSIAKNIQYF.

The table lists this clone with a count of one. The chain is built from TRBV5-1 and TRBJ1-1; 11 bases are a match to TRBD1. V gave up 3 bases and J gave up 5 bases; unmatched junction bases: 3. The germline CDR1 and CDR2 sequences are SGHRS and YFSETQ. This CDR3 is built from 14 residues. The CDR3 DNA reads as TGCGCCAGCAGCTCCGGGACAGGGGGTACTGAAGCTTTCTTT. It codes for CASSSGTGGTEAFF. Together with reference TRBV5-1 and TRBJ1-1, the CDR3 gives the full variable domain: KAGVTQTPRYLIKTRGQQVTLSCSPISGHRSVSWYQQTPGQGLQFLFEYFSETQRNKGNFPGRFSGRQFSNSRSEMNVSTLELGDSALYLCASSSGTGGTEAFFGQGTRLTVV.

CDR3 residues: CASSQGSHSTGELFF. The CDR3 coding sequence is TGCGCCAGCAGCCAAGGATCCCATAGTACCGGGGAGCTGTTTTTT. The chain recombines TRBV4-1 with TRBJ2-2; no clear D. CDR1 and CDR2 from the germline V gene are MGHRA and YSYEKL. There are 15 residues in the CDR3. Trimming cost V 1 base and J 5 bases, with 11 bases left between them.

V and J are TRBV29-1 and TRBJ2-7; the D is unclear. Trimming pared 4 bases from V and 1 base from J, leaving 8 bases between. This CDR3 spans 12 amino acids. Germline V gene sequence: CDR1 SQVTM, CDR2 ANQGSEA. The CDR3 protein is CSVVTFSYEQYF. The CDR3 bases are TGCAGCGTTGTAACATTTTCCTACGAGCAGTACTTC.

V usage is TRBV7-9 and J usage is TRBJ2-3, with 7 bases aligning to TRBD2. Looked up from germline, CDR1 is SEHNR and CDR2 is FQNEAQ (reference sequence). After removal of 4 bases from V and 2 bases from J, the junction contained 9 bases not matched to a gene. CDR3 length: 16 residues. CDR3 in amino acids: CASSSSGAGLTDTQYF. CDR3 bases: TGTGCCAGCAGCTCCTCAGGAGCGGGGCTCACAGATACGCAGTATTTT. Filled out from reference TRBV7-9 and TRBJ2-3, the complete variable domain reads DTGVSQNPRHKITKRGQNVTFRCDPISEHNRLYWYRQTLGQGPEFLTYFQNEAQLEKSRLLSDRFSAERPKGSFSTLEIQRTEQGDSAMYLCASSSSGAGLTDTQYFGPGTRLTVL.

V usage is TRBV4-3 and J usage is TRBJ2-1; 12 nucleotides match TRBD2. Germline lookup yields CDR1 LGHNA and CDR2 YSLEER. V shed 0 bases and J 12 bases; nucleotides not matched to a gene: 6. This CDR3 has 15 residues. The CDR3 protein is CASSQDLAGGLRQFF. In DNA, the CDR3 is TGCGCCAGCAGCCAAGATCTAGCGGGAGGGCTAAGGCAGTTCTTC.

This chain links TRBV4-2 with TRBJ2-3; TRBD2 matches at 16 bases. CDR1 is LGHNA and CDR2 is YNFKEQ in the germline V gene. V lost 0 bases and J lost 1; bases outside the gene matches: 7. CDR3 length: 20 residues. CDR3 DNA: TGTGCCAGCAGCCAAGAATGGGGGACTAGCGGGGGGGCGCGCACAGATACGCAGTATTTT. Translated: CASSQEWGTSGGARTDTQYF.

The rearrangement uses TRBV9 and TRBJ2-1, with 10 nucleotides matching TRBD2. The germline CDR1 and CDR2 sequences are SGDLS and YYNGEE. The ends lost 0 bases at V and 5 bases at J; junction bases unmatched: 2. The CDR3 covers 15 residues. For the CDR3, the DNA is TGTGCCAGCAGCGTAGGACTAGCGGGCAACAATGAGCAGTTCTTC. Translating it yields CASSVGLAGNNEQFF.

The J gene is TRBJ2-3, the V gene TRBV7-9; D gene unclear. The CDR3 runs 16 residues. V was cut by 5 bases and J by 0 bases, with 15 bases left in between. The germline gives CDR1 SEHNR, CDR2 FQNEAQ (reference sequence). CDR3 DNA sequence: TGTGCCAGCAGCCCCGGCCGCCCTAGAAGCACAGATACGCAGTATTTT. Translated: CASSPGRPRSTDTQYF.

This clone was counted a few times. The chain employs TRBV2 and TRBJ2-7; 7 nucleotides align to TRBD2. V shed 6 bases and J 1 base; nucleotides not matched to a gene: 3. CDR1 SNHLY and CDR2 FYNNEI come from the germline V gene. The CDR3 consists of 13 residues. CDR3 amino acids: CASSGDYSYEQYF. The CDR3 DNA is TGTGCCAGCAGCGGGGACTATTCCTACGAGCAGTACTTC.

This CDR3 reads CASGRTAGYNSPLHF. The CDR3 DNA reads TGTGCCAGCGGGAGGACGGCGGGATATAATTCACCCCTCCACTTT. This sequence joins TRBV27 and TRBJ1-6; no definite D call. This CDR3 region has 15 residues. Trimming shortened V by 8 bases and J by 4 bases, and 15 bases separated the two germline ends. Germline V lookup: CDR1 MNHEY, CDR2 SMNVEV (reference sequence).

The gene calls are TRBV6-1 and TRBJ1-3, with 7 bases aligning to TRBD1. The ends lost 6 bases at V and 2 bases at J; junction bases unmatched: 4. This CDR3 is 14 amino acids long. The germline gives CDR1 MNHNS, CDR2 SASEGT. CDR3 DNA sequence: TGTGCCAGCAGACAGGGGAGTGCTGGAAACACCATATATTTT. Its translation: CASRQGSAGNTIYF.

The chain combines TRBV7-2 with TRBJ2-7; 11 positions match TRBD2. The CDR3 loop spans 15 amino acids. CDR1 and CDR2 from the germline V gene are SGHTA and FQGNSA. Trimming removed 5 bases from V and 2 bases from J; junction bases left unmatched: 5. The CDR3 nucleotides read TGTGCCAGCAGCCCCGGGACTAGCGGACCCTACGAGCAGTACTTC. Amino acids: CASSPGTSGPYEQYF.